This TCR beta chain was obtained from a study of post-analysis software for immune sequencing data. The study, taken as a whole, reports: TRBV5-6, TRBV5-1 and TRBV20-1 belonged to a set of roughly 5 TRBV segments that were more frequent in patients than controls.

Germline-derived CDR1 and CDR2 are MNHEY and SVGAGI. This CDR3 is built from 15 residues. Turning to this clonotype: Its specificity is unknown.

The authors incorporated unique molecular identifiers into the TCR beta cDNA libraries. A population of roughly 1 to 11 million T cells gave rise to roughly 490,000 cDNA molecules. TCRdb itself ran the PCR reads through MiXCR, one entry per CDR3 protein. The sample gives 350,000 to 500,000 distinct CDR3 sequences, 30% to 40% of which show up once; about 7.6% is in the top ten. The chain couples TRBV6-5 to TRBJ2-7; 8 bases match TRBD2. The J call is uncertain, as TRBJ2-5 better fits the DNA end. The receptor was isolated from a girl aged 2 to 10 with multiple sclerosis. What was sequenced was blood. The CDR3 here is CASSYSGEASETQYF. As DNA, the CDR3 is TGTGCCAGCAGTTATAGCGGGGAAGCCTCCGAGACCCAGTACTTC.